The 23 T cell receptor beta chains below all came from one sample that was sequenced in a study of T cell responses to AZD1222 COVID-19 vaccine. Produced via immunoSEQ multiplex PCR; TCRdb's table is partial and in-frame only. The sample has some 140,000 clones, approximately 92% seen once; the top ten hold 3% to 3.5%. The source was peripheral blood, collected on day 0 of AZD1222 vaccination. Source of these receptors: an adult in good health.

The V gene is TRBV10-3, the J gene TRBJ2-2, with D possibly called TRBD1 or TRBD2 (5 bases each). This CDR3 is 13 amino acids long. The germline CDR1 and CDR2 sequences are ENHRY and SYGVKD. V was clipped by 8 bases and J by 3 bases, with 10 bases between them. CDR3 sequence (DNA): TGTGCCATCCCGGGACGGCACACCGGGGAGCTGTTTTTT. It specifies CAIPGRHTGELFF.

The V gene is TRBV28, the J gene TRBJ1-2; 8 nucleotides agree with TRBD1. Trimming cost V 6 bases and J 2 bases; bases outside gene matches: 11. This CDR3 contains 16 residues. Germline V CDR1 and CDR2: MDHEN, SYDVKM. The CDR3 is CASRMSDRGVNYGYTF. CDR3 nucleotide sequence: TGTGCCAGCAGAATGTCCGACAGGGGCGTGAACTATGGCTACACCTTC.

This chain links TRBV7-3 with TRBJ2-3, with 10 nucleotides matching TRBD1. Germline assignment: CDR1 SGHTA and CDR2 FQGTGA. J gave up 4 bases and V 2 bases, and 6 bases lay outside the gene matches. This CDR3 is built from 16 residues. The CDR3 sequence is CASSLRQGARADTQYF. CDR3 bases: TGTGCCAGCAGCTTACGACAGGGGGCGAGGGCAGATACGCAGTATTTT.

With respect to this clone: An end of the junction does not agree with germline; a read error may underlie this. The rearrangement uses TRBV11-3 and TRBJ2-7, with D uncertain. Germline CDR1 SGHNT, CDR2 YENEEA. The CDR3 is made up of 15 amino acids. Written as DNA, the CDR3 is TGCGCCAGCAGCTTAGGCGGTAGTACCCACTACGAGCAGTACTTC. Amino acid sequence: CASSLGGSTHYEQYF.

V is TRBV7-8 and J is TRBJ1-1; D unclear. The V and J ends lost 0 bases and 1 base respectively, with 12 bases between them. Germline V CDR1 and CDR2: SGHVS, FQNEAQ. The CDR3 loop spans 16 amino acids. Here the CDR3 DNA reads TGTGCCAGCAGCTTAGCGTGGGCGGGGAAGAACACTGAAGCTTTCTTT. Translating gives CASSLAWAGKNTEAFF.

This sequence joins TRBV2 and TRBJ1-2; possibly TRBD1 for D (5 bases). CDR1 and CDR2 from the germline V gene are SNHLY and FYNNEI. V dropped 3 bases and J dropped 10 bases, with 9 bases sitting between them. This CDR3 is built from 11 residues. CDR3 protein: CASSDPGTYTF. The CDR3 coding sequence is TGTGCCAGCAGTGACCCGGGGACCTACACCTTC.

V and J are TRBV5-1 and TRBJ2-1; the D is unclear. The V and J ends lost 0 bases and 0 bases respectively, with 7 bases between them. Germline V gene sequence: CDR1 SGHRS, CDR2 YFSETQ. The CDR3 is made up of 15 amino acids. Written as DNA, the CDR3 is TGCGCCAGCAGCTTGGGTCCTGGCTCCTACAATGAGCAGTTCTTC. This gives the protein CASSLGPGSYNEQFF.

In its sample, this clone was seen a few times. The chain carries TRBV5-1 and TRBJ2-5, with a possible D match to TRBD1 (5 bases). Germline V gene data show CDR1 as SGHRS and CDR2 as YFSETQ. This CDR3 has 13 residues. Trimming shortened V by 4 bases and J by 5 bases, and 12 bases separated the two germline ends. CDR3 residues: CASSPREWETQYF. CDR3 DNA: TGCGCCAGCAGCCCCAGGGAATGGGAGACCCAGTACTTC.

The V and J genes are TRBV24-1 and TRBJ2-7; 9 bases are shared with TRBD2. The junction had 3 bases not matched to a gene; V was cut back by 10 bases and J by 3 bases. This CDR3 contains 12 residues. The germline gives CDR1 KGHDR, CDR2 SFDVKD. Here the CDR3 DNA reads TGTGCCACAATAGCGGGAGTCTACGAGCAGTACTTC. Protein sequence: CATIAGVYEQYF.

The chain employs TRBV5-5 and TRBJ2-1; possible D gene TRBD1, 5 bases. The CDR3 has 15 amino acids. V was cut by 5 bases and J by 7 bases, with 19 bases left in between. From germline, CDR1 is SGHKS and CDR2 YYEKEE (reference sequence). The CDR3 here is CASSIDLGVWNEQFF. Written as DNA, the CDR3 is TGTGCCAGCAGTATAGATTTAGGGGTTTGGAATGAGCAGTTCTTC. Based on the CDR3 plus reference TRBV5-5 and TRBJ2-1, the full variable domain is DAGVTQSPTHLIKTRGQQVTLRCSPISGHKSVSWYQQVLGQGPQFIFQYYEKEERGRGNFPDRFSARQFPNYSSELNVNALLLGDSALYLCASSIDLGVWNEQFFGPGTRLTVL.

The table lists this clone with a count of one. The gene calls are TRBV4-1 and TRBJ2-1; D could derive from TRBD1 or TRBD2 (6 bases each). V lost 4 bases and J 3 bases, leaving 19 bases between the germline ends. The CDR3 has 17 amino acids. CDR1 and CDR2 from the germline V gene are MGHRA and YSYEKL. CDR3 sequence (DNA): TGCGCCAGCAGCCCAAATAGAGGGGGGCCTTTCTACAATGAGCAGTTCTTC. Translation: CASSPNRGGPFYNEQFF.

This clone was seen once. This chain joins TRBV11-2 and TRBJ1-6; D gene ambiguous. Trimming removed 3 bases from V and 8 bases from J, with 2 bases in between. The germline V gene encodes CDR1 SGHAT and CDR2 FQNNGV. This CDR3 contains 11 residues. CDR3 DNA: TGTGCCAGCAGCTTGGATTCACCCCTCCACTTT. Its translation: CASSLDSPLHF.

The CDR3 region has the DNA TGTGCCAGCAGCGAAGGCGGGGGCAGGGGGCTAAATCAGCCCCAGCATTTT. Its translation: CASSEGGGRGLNQPQHF. The V gene is TRBV7-9, the J gene TRBJ1-5; 8 bases are a match to TRBD1. The V gene end was trimmed by 5 bases and the J gene end by 4 bases; junction bases not matched to a gene: 13. Germline V gene data show CDR1 as SEHNR and CDR2 as FQNEAQ (reference sequence). The CDR3 has 17 amino acids.

The chain recombines TRBV13 with TRBJ2-7, with D perhaps TRBD1 (6 bases). Trimming left V 4 bases short and J 4 bases short, with 17 bases between. The CDR3 covers 15 residues. Germline CDR1 reads PRHDT; CDR2 reads FYEKMQ (reference sequence). The CDR3: CASSSAQGRVYEQYF. CDR3 nucleotide sequence: TGTGCCAGCAGCTCCGCCCAGGGGCGCGTGTACGAGCAGTACTTC.

The rearrangement links TRBV5-4 to TRBJ2-3; D is unresolved. Germline V gives CDR1 SGHNT, CDR2 YYREEE (reference sequence). With 0 bases removed from V and 0 bases from J, the gap between germline ends came to 11 bases. CDR3 length: 16 amino acids. CDR3 nucleotide sequence: TGTGCCAGCAGCTTGGGTAAGGACCGAAGCACAGATACGCAGTATTTT. It translates to CASSLGKDRSTDTQYF.

This clone was observed once. The gene calls are TRBV6-5 and TRBJ2-7; TRBD2 aligns across 9 bases. This CDR3 has 15 amino acids. Germline loops: CDR1 MNHEY, CDR2 SVGAGI. V lost 4 bases, J lost 1 base, and 5 bases stayed unmatched. The CDR3 nucleotides read TGTGCCAGCAGTTCCCGACTAGCGGCATCCTACGAGCAGTACTTC. It encodes CASSSRLAASYEQYF.

This clone was recorded a few times. The genes are TRBV9 and TRBJ2-5; D gene uncertain. This CDR3 region has 12 residues. Trimming took 4 bases from V and 0 from J, leaving 4 bases between them. Germline V gene data show CDR1 as SGDLS and CDR2 as YYNGEE. CDR3 bases: TGTGCCAGCAGCTCAAACCAAGAGACCCAGTACTTC. It specifies CASSSNQETQYF.

The V gene is TRBV4-3, the J gene TRBJ2-1; a possible D gene is TRBD2 (6 bases). With 3 bases removed from V and 8 bases from J, the gap between germline ends came to 17 bases. Germline V lookup: CDR1 LGHNA, CDR2 YSLEER. This CDR3 region has 15 residues. The CDR3 spells CASSHGVAEGDEQFF. The CDR3, as DNA: TGCGCCAGCAGCCATGGAGTAGCGGAAGGGGATGAGCAGTTCTTC.

J is TRBJ1-1 and V is TRBV4-2; possible D gene TRBD1, 5 bases. This CDR3 is built from 14 residues. CDR1 LGHNA and CDR2 YNFKEQ come from the germline V gene. V was pared by 4 bases and J by 5 bases, with 14 bases between. The CDR3 protein is CASSPSAGRTEAFF. The DNA of the CDR3 is TGTGCCAGCAGCCCGTCGGCAGGGCGGACTGAAGCTTTCTTT.

The V and J genes are TRBV5-1 and TRBJ2-1; D possibly corresponds to TRBD2 (6 bases). The CDR3 runs to 15 residues. The ends were cut back, 0 bases at V and 9 bases at J, with 16 bases in the middle. Germline CDR1 is SGHRS and CDR2 is YFSETQ. The chain's CDR3 is CASSLVRGELGEQFF. The CDR3, as DNA: TGCGCCAGCAGCTTGGTTCGCGGGGAGCTCGGTGAGCAGTTCTTC.

The rearrangement joins TRBV5-1 to TRBJ2-5; 7 nucleotides align to TRBD2. CDR3 length equals 15 residues. From germline, CDR1 is SGHRS and CDR2 YFSETQ. V shed 4 bases and J 0 bases; nucleotides not matched to a gene: 6. CDR3 in DNA: TGCGCCAGCAGCCGGACTAGGGTTGACCAAGAGACCCAGTACTTC. Translating gives CASSRTRVDQETQYF.

The rearrangement joins TRBV20-1 to TRBJ2-7; 9 bases match TRBD2. The germline V gene encodes CDR1 DFQATT and CDR2 SNEGSKA (reference sequence). The CDR3 has 16 amino acids. The ends lost 3 bases at V and 3 bases at J; junction bases unmatched: 12. The CDR3 coding sequence is TGCAGTGCTAGTAAGCCTAGCGGGACTTCATACTACGAGCAGTACTTC. As protein: CSASKPSGTSYYEQYF.

In DNA form, the CDR3 reads TGTGCCAGCAGCAATGGGAAAGCCCTAGGCTCCTACAATGAGCAGTTCTTC. Amino acid sequence: CASSNGKALGSYNEQFF. The V call is TRBV21-1, the J call TRBJ2-1. TRBV21-1 represents a pseudogene. This CDR3 contains 17 residues.